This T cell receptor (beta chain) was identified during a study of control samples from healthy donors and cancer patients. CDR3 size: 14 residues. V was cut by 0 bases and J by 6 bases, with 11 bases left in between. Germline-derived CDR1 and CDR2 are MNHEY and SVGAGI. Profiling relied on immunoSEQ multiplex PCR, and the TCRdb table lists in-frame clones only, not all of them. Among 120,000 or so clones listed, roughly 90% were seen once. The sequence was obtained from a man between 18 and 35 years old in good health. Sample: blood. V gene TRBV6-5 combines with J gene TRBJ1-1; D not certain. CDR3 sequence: CASSYSNMLPEAFF. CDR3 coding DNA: TGTGCCAGCAGTTACTCGAATATGTTACCTGAAGCTTTCTTT.